The present T cell receptor (beta chain) was sequenced within a study of technical replicates of blood from several donors. The V end was cut by 4 bases, the J end by 0 bases, with 14 bases between. Germline loops: CDR1 SGDLS, CDR2 YYNGEE. The CDR3 loop spans 15 amino acids. Produced via immunoSEQ multiplex PCR; TCRdb's table is partial and in-frame only. The repertoire holds tens of thousands of clones, with approximately 94% as singletons. Source material: T cells isolated from PBMCs. The chain employs TRBV9 and TRBJ2-7; TRBD1 is a possible D gene (5 bases). The TCR originated in a human donor in good health. The CDR3 DNA sequence: TGTGCCAGCAGCCCCCAGGGCCCCGGCTCCTACGAGCAGTACTTC. This encodes CASSPQGPGSYEQYF. Based on the CDR3 plus reference TRBV9 and TRBJ2-7, the full variable domain is DSGVTQTPKHLITATGQRVTLRCSPRSGDLSVYWYQQSLDQGLQFLIQYYNGEERAKGNILERFSAQQFPDLHSELNLSSLELGDSALYFCASSPQGPGSYEQYFGPGTRLTVT.